This TCR beta chain derives from a study of OX40 agonist ivuxolimab in advanced cancers. Across the whole study: Dose-escalation patients suffered from hepatocellular carcinoma, melanoma, renal cell or head and neck cancer. Age averaged about 62 years (range 23 to 79), and around 78% were male.

V lost 3 bases to trimming and J lost 8 bases, with 14 bases between them. Per germline, CDR1 SGHTA and CDR2 FQGNSA. The CDR3 runs to 14 residues. Sequencing used immunoSEQ multiplex PCR; TCRdb keeps in-frame clones, though not all of them. This table holds about 43,000 clones, about 90% found once. The V call is TRBV7-2, the J call TRBJ2-1; D may correspond to TRBD1 or TRBD2 (5 bases each). This sequence originates from an adult with an advanced solid tumor such as melanoma, head and neck, liver or kidney cancer. The sample was CD4+ or CD8+ T cells sorted from blood, taken in a trial of the OX40 agonist ivuxolimab. The chain's CDR3 is CASSFTRESHEQFF. The CDR3 bases are TGTGCCAGCAGCTTCACCAGGGAGAGTCATGAGCAGTTCTTC.